The sequence of this T cell receptor beta chain was determined in a study of T cells in Graves' hyperthyroidism and ophthalmopathy (dated by TCRdb to between 2018 and 2021). For the wider study: Peripheral blood samples were taken at initial diagnosis, before any treatment was given. The roughly 90 discovery patients were divided at random into training and test sets in a 7:3 ratio. According to the paper, TCR Vbeta CDR3 sequencing was carried out on 135 peripheral blood samples, which came from more than 40 ophthalmopathy, around 74 hyperthyroidism and some 17 progressor patients. The study also compared thyroid tissue and blood T-cell repertoires from roughly six Graves' hyperthyroidism patients. Whether ophthalmopathy could be predicted prospectively was tested in an independent validation cohort made up of approximately 19 hyperthyroidism patients plus 17 patients who later progressed to ophthalmopathy. To identify distinguishing TCR V-J signatures, a discovery cohort of 95 to 100 patients was used, comprising 43 with Graves' ophthalmopathy and about 59 with stable Graves' hyperthyroidism. Following sampling, methimazole starting at 30 mg daily was given to hyperthyroidism patients, and high-dose intravenous methylprednisolone was given to ophthalmopathy patients. Summary of the overall study and its limitations: No statistical method was used to fix the sample size in advance, and group allocation was not hidden from the investigators. Most expanded thyroid clonotypes (frequency above 0.001) were also detected in blood, suggesting blood repertoires may reflect thyroid immune responses. A 13 V-J signature model separated ophthalmopathy from stable hyperthyroidism, with 87.88% sensitivity and roughly 81% specificity in cross-validation and 80%/75% in testing. In validation, the model predicted progression to ophthalmopathy a median of around 6.5 months before onset, with over 55% sensitivity and around 76% specificity.

Via the germline V gene (reference sequence), CDR1 is LGHDT and CDR2 YNNKEL. V is trimmed back by 3 bases and J by 5 bases, and the junction contains 14 bases that no gene match accounts for. Measured from the cysteine to the phenylalanine, the CDR3 is 18 residues long. The only DNA kept is the CDR3, 54 bases in frame from the first base. Moderately to severely active disease, a Clinical Activity Score of at least 3, a NOSPECS grade of at least 4, and a duration under 3 months were present in ophthalmopathy patients. Exclusion was applied to patients with uncontrolled infections, other autoimmune diseases, pregnancy or lactation. Clinical symptoms, serum thyroxine and TRAb, thyroid ultrasound, and orbital computed tomography formed the basis for the diagnoses. Ficoll-Paque density gradient centrifugation was used to isolate PBMCs from approximately 10 ml of fresh peripheral blood. Trizol reagent was used to extract total RNA, and RNA quality was then checked on an Agilent 2100 Bioanalyzer.

The TCR beta CDR3 regions were amplified from RNA transcripts. For the first round of RT-PCR on the TCR CDR3, the HTBI primer set was used together with the Qiagen OneStep RT-PCR kit. The libraries were constructed in a second round of multiplex PCR and then size-selected and purified. Libraries were sequenced paired-end with 100 bp reads on an Illumina HiSeq2000. Regarding the original processing steps: Raw data were processed with SOAPnuke, discarding reads with adapters, uncalled bases, mean Phred below 15, or no exact constant-primer or identifier match. High-quality paired reads were merged with COPE v1.2.5, and unique nucleotide sequences were defined as clonotypes. MiTCR v1.1 was used to align clonotypes to the IMGT TRBV, TRBD and TRBJ reference segments. The analysis included only V-J combinations with a frequency above 0.0001, which together covered 99% to 99.2% of the repertoires. A TCS score was defined as the ratio between F50 (clonal expansion) and ExV (chaos), using BLOSUM62-based TCRdist between CDR3 peptides within each V-J. Welch's t-statistics and random forest reduced some 510 V-J features to 13, which were used in a naive Bayes classifier (R e1071). TCRdb reprocessed the public reads (quality trimming at Q25 with fastp, clone calling with MiXCR) and kept in-frame beta chains. Every entry covers one CDR3 protein and lists the most common genes and DNA from its rows. For this entry, the V and J calls and clone size follow TCRdb and not the study's own pipeline. The sample contains under 500,000 distinct CDR3 sequences, around 15% of them found a single time. Of the sample, around 30% is held by the ten largest clones.

As regards this clonotype: Its antigen remains undetermined. There are no base qualities to consult, and no much larger clone falls within one base.

The chain is encoded by TRBV3-1 joined to TRBJ2-5, and 11 junction bases match TRBD2. The sample comprised blood. This clonotype was sampled from a man aged 50 or older with Graves' ophthalmopathy. The CDR3 reads as follows: CASSHPGASGRLEETQYF. Read as DNA, the sequence is TGTGCCAGCAGCCACCCGGGGGCTAGCGGGAGGTTGGAGGAGACCCAGTACTTC.